This T cell receptor (beta chain) originates from a study of blood T cell repertoires in COVID-19. Across the whole study: There were acute and convalescent COVID-19 samples, and they came from the United States, Italy and Spain. Sample material is recorded as cDNA or gDNA derived from T cells, B-cell-depleted T cells, or PBMCs.

V lost 2 bases to trimming and J lost 2 bases; unmatched junction nucleotides: 8. Germline assignment: CDR1 SGHDT and CDR2 YYEEEE. The CDR3 extends over 16 amino acids. Authors' analysis steps: The assay estimated nucleated cells by amplifying reference gene primers. Profiled with immunoSEQ multiplex PCR; TCRdb holds only in-frame clones, not every one. The D gene and trimming were derived from the DNA, and the V and J assignments and clone size from that table. The sample has some 200,000 clones, around 94% seen once; the top ten hold roughly 0.76%. Patients in Seattle were enrolled during active infection, then followed longitudinally.

The source material was peripheral blood. This chain links TRBV5-6 with TRBJ2-7, with 9 bases aligning to TRBD1. The clonotype comes from a man between 25 and 39 years old with COVID-19, enrolled during active disease. CDR3 coding DNA: TGTGCCAGCAGCTTCCCACCGGGACAGGGTCCCTACGAGCAGTACTTC. Protein: CASSFPPGQGPYEQYF. The whole variable domain, filled in from reference TRBV5-6 and TRBJ2-7, reads DAGVTQSPTHLIKTRGQQVTLRCSPKSGHDTVSWYQQALGQGPQFIFQYYEEEERQRGNFPDRFSGHQFPNYSSELNVNALLLGDSALYLCASSFPPGQGPYEQYFGPGTRLTVT.